This T cell receptor (beta chain) was captured in a study of naive and memory T cell subsets. General observations from the study: Especially in CD8 cells, naive repertoires contained a few larger clonotypes, possibly CD45RA-re-expressing memory cells.

Cells stained for CD3, CD4, CD8, CD45RA, CD27 and viability were sorted into four CD45RA/CD27 subsets. J gave up 7 bases and V 5 bases, and 7 bases lay outside the gene matches. This CDR3 has 15 amino acids. Germline-derived CDR1 and CDR2 are LGHDT and YNNKEL (reference sequence). This clonotype was seen a handful of times. Its antigen remains unidentified. The beta constant-region primer was an equimolar mix of two oligonucleotides covering TRBC1 and TRBC2. Nested alpha and beta constant-region primers with the SP2 primer drove four PCR rounds on ligated cDNA. TCRdb called the UMI-ligation and nested PCR reads again in MiXCR, with one record for every CDR3 protein. The sample includes tens of thousands of distinct CDR3 sequences, roughly 10% seen only once; the top ten take more than 0.11%.

The chain recombines TRBV3-1 with TRBJ2-1; TRBD2 aligns across 11 bases. The specimen sequenced was naive CD4+ T cells from blood. The receptor's source is a human donor in good health. The CDR3 DNA follows: TGTGCCAGCAGCTCCCCGACTAGCGGGAAAAATGAGCAGTTCTTC. Its protein product is CASSSPTSGKNEQFF.